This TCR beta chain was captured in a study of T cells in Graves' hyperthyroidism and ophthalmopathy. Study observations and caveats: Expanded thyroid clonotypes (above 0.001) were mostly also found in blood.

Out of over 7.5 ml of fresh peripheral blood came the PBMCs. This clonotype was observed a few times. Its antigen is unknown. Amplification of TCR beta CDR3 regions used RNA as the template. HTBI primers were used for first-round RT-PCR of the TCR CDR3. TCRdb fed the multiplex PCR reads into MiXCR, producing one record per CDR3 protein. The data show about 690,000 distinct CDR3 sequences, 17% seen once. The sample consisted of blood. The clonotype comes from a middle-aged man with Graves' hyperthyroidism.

CDR3 in DNA: TGTGCCAGCAGCTTAACAGGGGGCGCATTCGAGCAGTACTTC. Translating gives CASSLTGGAFEQYF. The chain employs TRBV14 and TRBJ2-7; 9 bases are a match to TRBD1. V shed 5 bases, J shed 6 bases, and the junction held 8 bases outside the gene matches. CDR1 SGHDN and CDR2 FVKESK come from the germline V gene. The CDR3 spans 14 residues.